This TCR beta chain was sequenced for a study of blood T cell repertoires in COVID-19. Recruited during active infection, patients (from Seattle) were subsequently followed longitudinally. Authors' analysis steps: Reference gene primer amplification in the assay estimated nucleated cell counts. Repertoires were generated with immunoSEQ multiplex PCR, while TCRdb's copy carries only in-frame clones and drops some. V, J and clone size are those of that table, while D and trimming were read from the DNA. In the table there are roughly 160,000 clones, just under 85% of which are singletons. This CDR3 is 14 amino acids long. Germline V CDR1 and CDR2: SGHAT, FQNNGV. Trimming cost V 2 bases and J 4 bases, with 9 bases left between them.

The clonotype comes from a woman of 80 years or more with COVID-19, enrolled during active disease. Input material: peripheral blood. The chain employs TRBV11-2 and TRBJ2-1, with D unclear. CDR3 loop: CASSLFEVYNEQFF. The CDR3, as DNA: TGTGCCAGCAGCTTATTCGAGGTTTACAATGAGCAGTTCTTC.